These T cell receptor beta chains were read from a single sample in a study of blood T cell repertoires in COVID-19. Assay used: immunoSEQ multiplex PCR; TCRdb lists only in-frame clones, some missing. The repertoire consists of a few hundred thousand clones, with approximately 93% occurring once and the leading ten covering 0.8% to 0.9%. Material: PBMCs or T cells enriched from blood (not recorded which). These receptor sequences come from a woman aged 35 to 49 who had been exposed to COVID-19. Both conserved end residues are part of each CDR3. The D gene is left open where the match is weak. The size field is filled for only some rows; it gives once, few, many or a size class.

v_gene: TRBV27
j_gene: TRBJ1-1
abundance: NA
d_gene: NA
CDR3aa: CASSTQEKNTEAFF
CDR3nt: TGTGCCAGCAGTACACAGGAAAAGAACACTGAAGCTTTCTTT

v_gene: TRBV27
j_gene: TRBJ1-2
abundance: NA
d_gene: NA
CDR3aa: CASSSHGGYGYTF
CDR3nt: TGTGCCAGCAGTAGCCACGGAGGGTATGGCTACACCTTC

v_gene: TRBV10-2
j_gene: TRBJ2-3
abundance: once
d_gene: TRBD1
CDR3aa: CAGKGAGDTQYF
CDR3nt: TGCGCCGGCAAGGGGGCGGGAGATACGCAGTATTTT

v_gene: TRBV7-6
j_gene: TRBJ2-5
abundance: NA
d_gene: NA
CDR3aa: CASSLSWGAGAETQYF
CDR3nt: TGTGCCAGCAGCCTTTCATGGGGGGCGGGAGCGGAGACCCAGTACTTC

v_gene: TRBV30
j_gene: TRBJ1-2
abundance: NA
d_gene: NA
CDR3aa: CAWRTGGYTF
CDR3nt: TGTGCCTGGAGGACTGGAGGCTACACCTTC

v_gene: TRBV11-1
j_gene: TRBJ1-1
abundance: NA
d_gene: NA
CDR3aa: CASSSGGRPTEAFF
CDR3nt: TGTGCCAGCAGTAGCGGGGGTCGCCCCACTGAAGCTTTCTTT

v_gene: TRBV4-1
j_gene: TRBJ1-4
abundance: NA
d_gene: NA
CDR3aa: CASSRNAGGEKLFF
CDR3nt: TGCGCCAGCAGTCGCAATGCGGGTGGTGAAAAACTGTTTTTT

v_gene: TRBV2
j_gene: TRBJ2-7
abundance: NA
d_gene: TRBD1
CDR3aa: CASSQQGAGEQYF
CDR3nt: TGTGCCAGCAGCCAACAGGGGGCGGGGGAGCAGTACTTC

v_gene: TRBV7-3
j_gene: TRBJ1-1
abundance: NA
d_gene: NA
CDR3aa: CASSLSQDTEAFF
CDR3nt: TGTGCCAGCAGCTTAAGCCAGGACACTGAAGCTTTCTTT

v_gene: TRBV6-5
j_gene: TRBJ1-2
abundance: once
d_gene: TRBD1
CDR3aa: CASSYSSGTGNGYTF
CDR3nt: TGTGCCAGCAGTTACTCGTCCGGGACAGGGAATGGCTACACCTTC

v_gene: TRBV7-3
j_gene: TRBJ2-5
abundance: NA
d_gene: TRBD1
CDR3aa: CASSRDRQETQYF
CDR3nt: TGTGCCAGCAGCAGGGACAGGCAAGAGACCCAGTACTTC

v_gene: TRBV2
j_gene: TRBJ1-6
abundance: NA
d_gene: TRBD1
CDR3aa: CASSLGTGADGALHF
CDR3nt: TGTGCCAGCAGTCTAGGGACAGGGGCGGACGGGGCCCTCCACTTT

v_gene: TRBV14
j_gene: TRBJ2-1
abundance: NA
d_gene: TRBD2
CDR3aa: CASSQLAGGNEQFF
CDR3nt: TGTGCCAGCAGCCAACTAGCGGGAGGAAATGAGCAGTTCTTC

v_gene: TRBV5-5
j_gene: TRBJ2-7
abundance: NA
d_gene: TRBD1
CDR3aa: CASSLERDRDLEQYF
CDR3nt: TGTGCCAGCAGCTTGGAACGGGACAGGGACCTAGAGCAGTACTTC

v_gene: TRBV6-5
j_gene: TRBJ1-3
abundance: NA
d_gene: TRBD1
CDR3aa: CASTTGTGNTIYF
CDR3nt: TGTGCCAGCACGACAGGGACTGGAAACACCATATATTTT

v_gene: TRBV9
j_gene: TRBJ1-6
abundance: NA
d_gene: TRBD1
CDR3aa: CASSVATLGTGVSPLHF
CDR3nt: TGTGCCAGCAGCGTAGCTACCCTGGGGACAGGGGTTTCACCCCTCCACTTT

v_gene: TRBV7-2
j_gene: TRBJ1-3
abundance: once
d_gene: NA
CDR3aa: CASSLSGNTIYF
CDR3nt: TGTGCCAGCAGCTTGAGTGGAAACACCATATATTTT

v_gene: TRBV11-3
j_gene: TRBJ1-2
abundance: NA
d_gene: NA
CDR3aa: CASSSAATAGINYGYTF
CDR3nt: TGTGCCAGCAGCTCGGCCGCCACCGCAGGAATAAACTATGGCTACACCTTC

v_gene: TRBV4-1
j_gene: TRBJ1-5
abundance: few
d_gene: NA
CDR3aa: CASSQETGISNQPQHF
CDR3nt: TGCGCCAGCAGCCAGGAGACAGGAATTAGCAATCAGCCCCAGCATTTT

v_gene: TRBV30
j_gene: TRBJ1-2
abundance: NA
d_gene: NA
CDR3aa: CAWMRAQVGYTF
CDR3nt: TGTGCCTGGATGAGGGCCCAGGTGGGCTACACCTTC

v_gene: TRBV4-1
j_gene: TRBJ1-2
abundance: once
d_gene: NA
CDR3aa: CASSHVGVGGYTF
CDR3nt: TGCGCCAGCAGCCACGTCGGGGTCGGGGGCTACACCTTC

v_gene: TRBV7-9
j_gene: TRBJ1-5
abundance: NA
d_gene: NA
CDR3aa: CASSLAHSNQPQHF
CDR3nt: TGTGCCAGCAGCTTAGCACATAGCAATCAGCCCCAGCATTTT

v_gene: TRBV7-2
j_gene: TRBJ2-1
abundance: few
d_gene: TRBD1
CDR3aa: CASSLMSAGTGVGEQFF
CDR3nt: TGTGCCAGCAGCTTAATGAGCGCCGGGACAGGGGTCGGTGAGCAGTTCTTC

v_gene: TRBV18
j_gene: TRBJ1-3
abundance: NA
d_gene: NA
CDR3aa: CASSPPGASGNTIYF
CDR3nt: TGTGCCAGCTCACCTCCGGGAGCCTCTGGAAACACCATATATTTT

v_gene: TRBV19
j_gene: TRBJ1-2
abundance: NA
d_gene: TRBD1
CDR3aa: CAIGDRGRDGYTF
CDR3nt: TGTGCCATCGGTGACAGGGGACGCGATGGCTACACCTTC

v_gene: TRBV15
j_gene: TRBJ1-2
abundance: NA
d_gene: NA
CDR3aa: CATSPPPRSGHYNPYGYTF
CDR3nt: TGTGCCACCAGCCCCCCTCCGAGGTCCGGCCACTATAACCCTTATGGCTACACCTTC

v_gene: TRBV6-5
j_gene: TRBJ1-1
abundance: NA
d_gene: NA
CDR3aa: CAASPGLNTEAFF
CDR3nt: TGTGCCGCCTCACCGGGTCTGAACACTGAAGCTTTCTTT

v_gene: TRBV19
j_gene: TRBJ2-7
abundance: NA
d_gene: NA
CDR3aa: CASSIAGGAYEQYF
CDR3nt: TGTGCCAGTAGTATAGCTGGGGGCGCCTACGAGCAGTACTTC

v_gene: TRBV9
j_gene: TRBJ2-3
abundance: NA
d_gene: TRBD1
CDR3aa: CASSARQGSDTQYF
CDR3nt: TGTGCCAGCAGCGCGAGACAGGGCTCAGATACGCAGTATTTT

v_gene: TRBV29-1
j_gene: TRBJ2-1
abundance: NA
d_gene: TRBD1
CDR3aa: CSSRTGWNNEQFF
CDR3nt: TGCAGCTCGAGGACAGGGTGGAACAATGAGCAGTTCTTC

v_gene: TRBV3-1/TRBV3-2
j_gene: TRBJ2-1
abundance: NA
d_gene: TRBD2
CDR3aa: CASSQASTAGGAIEQFF
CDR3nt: TGTGCCAGCAGCCAAGCCTCTACAGCGGGAGGCGCGATTGAGCAGTTCTTC

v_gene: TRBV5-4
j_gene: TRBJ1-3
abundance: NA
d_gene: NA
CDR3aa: CASSLAGSGNTIYF
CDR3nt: TGTGCCAGCAGCTTGGCCGGGTCTGGAAACACCATATATTTT

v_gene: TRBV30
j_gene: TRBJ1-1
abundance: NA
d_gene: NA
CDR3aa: CAWSVLTPQGRGEAFF
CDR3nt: TGTGCCTGGAGTGTACTCACCCCTCAGGGGAGAGGTGAAGCTTTCTTT

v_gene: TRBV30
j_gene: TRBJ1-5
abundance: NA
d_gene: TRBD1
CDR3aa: CAWNPGQSNQPQHF
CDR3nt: TGTGCCTGGAATCCGGGACAGAGCAATCAGCCCCAGCATTTT

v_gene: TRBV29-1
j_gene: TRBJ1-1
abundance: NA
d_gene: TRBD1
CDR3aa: CSAGQGNTEAFF
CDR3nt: TGCAGCGCTGGACAGGGGAACACTGAAGCTTTCTTT

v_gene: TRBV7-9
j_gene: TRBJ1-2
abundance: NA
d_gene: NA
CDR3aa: CASSLEASGYYNYGYTF
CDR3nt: TGTGCCAGCAGCTTAGAAGCCAGCGGCTACTATAACTATGGCTACACCTTC

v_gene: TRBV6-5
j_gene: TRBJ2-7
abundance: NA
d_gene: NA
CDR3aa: CASSYGMGWGPYEQYF
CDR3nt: TGTGCCAGCAGTTACGGGATGGGATGGGGGCCCTACGAGCAGTACTTC

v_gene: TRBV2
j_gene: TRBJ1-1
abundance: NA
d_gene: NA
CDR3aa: CASRDIIGAFF
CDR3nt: TGTGCCAGCCGGGACATCATCGGAGCTTTCTTT

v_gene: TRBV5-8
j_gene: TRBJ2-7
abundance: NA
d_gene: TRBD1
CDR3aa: CASSLVQGASISYEQYF
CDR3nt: TGTGCCAGCAGCTTGGTCCAGGGGGCGTCCATCTCCTACGAGCAGTACTTC

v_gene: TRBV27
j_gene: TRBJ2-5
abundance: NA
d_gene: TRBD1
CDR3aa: CASRTGNQETQYF
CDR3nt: TGTGCCAGCCGGACAGGTAACCAAGAGACCCAGTACTTC

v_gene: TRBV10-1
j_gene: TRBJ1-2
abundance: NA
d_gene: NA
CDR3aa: CASSEQGNYGYTF
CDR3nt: TGCGCCAGCAGTGAACAGGGAAACTATGGCTACACCTTC

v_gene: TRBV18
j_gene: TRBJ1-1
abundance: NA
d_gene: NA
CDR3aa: CASSRGGTEAFF
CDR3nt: TGTGCCAGCTCTCGAGGGGGCACTGAAGCTTTCTTT

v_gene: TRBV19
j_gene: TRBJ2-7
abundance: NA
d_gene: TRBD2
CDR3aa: CASSTGMVAGGYEQYF
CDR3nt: TGTGCCAGTAGTACCGGGATGGTAGCGGGGGGCTACGAGCAGTACTTC

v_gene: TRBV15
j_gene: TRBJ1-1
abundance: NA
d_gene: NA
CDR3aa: CATSRDARGTEAFF
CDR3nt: TGTGCCACCAGCAGAGACGCGAGGGGGACTGAAGCTTTCTTT

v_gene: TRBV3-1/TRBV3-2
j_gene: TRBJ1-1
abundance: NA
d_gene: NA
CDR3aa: CASSQEGGEAFF
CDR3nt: TGTGCCAGCAGCCAAGAAGGGGGTGAAGCTTTCTTT

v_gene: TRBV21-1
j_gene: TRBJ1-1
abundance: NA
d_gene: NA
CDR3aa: CASYSREEITEAFF
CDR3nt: TGTGCCAGCTACTCGAGAGAGGAAATCACTGAAGCTTTCTTT

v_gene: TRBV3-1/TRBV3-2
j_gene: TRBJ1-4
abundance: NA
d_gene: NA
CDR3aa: CASSHGTTEKLFF
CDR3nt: TGTGCCAGCAGCCACGGGACAACTGAAAAACTGTTTTTT

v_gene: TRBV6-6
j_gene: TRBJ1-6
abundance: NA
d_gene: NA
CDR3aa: CASSYTKAGYNSPLHF
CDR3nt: TGTGCCAGCAGTTATACCAAAGCAGGCTATAATTCACCCCTCCACTTT

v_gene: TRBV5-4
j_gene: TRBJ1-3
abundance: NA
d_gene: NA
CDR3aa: CASSLFGRVSGNTIYF
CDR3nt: TGTGCCAGCAGCTTGTTCGGCAGGGTATCAGGAAACACCATATATTTT

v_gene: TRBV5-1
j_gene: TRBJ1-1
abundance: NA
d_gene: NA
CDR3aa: CASSLTDNTEAFF
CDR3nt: TGCGCCAGCAGCTTGACAGACAACACTGAAGCTTTCTTT

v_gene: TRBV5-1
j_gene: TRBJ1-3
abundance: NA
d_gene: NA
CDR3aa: CASSSSNSAGNTIYF
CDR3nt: TGCGCCAGCAGCTCCAGTAATAGCGCCGGAAACACCATATATTTT

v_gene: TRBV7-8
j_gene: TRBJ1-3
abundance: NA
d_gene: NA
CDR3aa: CASSLGGIVSGNTIYF
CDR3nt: TGTGCCAGCAGCTTAGGAGGGATCGTCTCTGGAAACACCATATATTTT